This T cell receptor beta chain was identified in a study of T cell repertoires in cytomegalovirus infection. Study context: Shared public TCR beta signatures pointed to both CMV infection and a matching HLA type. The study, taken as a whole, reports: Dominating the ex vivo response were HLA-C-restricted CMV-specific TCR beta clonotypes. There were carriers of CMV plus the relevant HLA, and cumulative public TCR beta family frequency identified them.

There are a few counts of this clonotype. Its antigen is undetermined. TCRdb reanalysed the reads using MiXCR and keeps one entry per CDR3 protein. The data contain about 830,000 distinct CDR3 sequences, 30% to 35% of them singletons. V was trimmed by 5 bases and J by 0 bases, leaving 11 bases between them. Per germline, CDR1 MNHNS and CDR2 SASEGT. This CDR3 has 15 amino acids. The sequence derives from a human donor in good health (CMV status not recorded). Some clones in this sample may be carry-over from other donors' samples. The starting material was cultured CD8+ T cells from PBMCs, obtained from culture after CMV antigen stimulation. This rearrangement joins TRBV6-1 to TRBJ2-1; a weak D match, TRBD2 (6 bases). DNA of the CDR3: TGTGCCAGCAGTCATGCGGGGAGCTCCTACAATGAGCAGTTCTTC. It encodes CASSHAGSSYNEQFF.